A single sample is the source of the 9 T cell receptor beta chains below, sequenced in a study of blood T cell repertoires in COVID-19. Some clones are missing from TCRdb's copy, which holds only in-frame ones; the method was immunoSEQ multiplex PCR. The table lists under 250,000 clones, roughly 80% of them singletons. The sample comprised peripheral blood. Receptors originate from a woman between 35 and 50 years old with active or convalescent COVID-19.

The chain has TRBV28 and TRBJ1-1; 7 bases map to TRBD1. There are 15 residues in the CDR3. Germline trimming cut 5 bases from V and 5 bases from J; bases unmatched to any gene: 11. The germline V gene encodes CDR1 MDHEN and CDR2 SYDVKM. The CDR3 spells CASSILSTGNTEAFF. The CDR3 DNA sequence: TGTGCCAGCAGTATCCTCTCGACAGGGAATACTGAAGCTTTCTTT.

The rearrangement uses TRBV4-2 and TRBJ2-2, with D tentatively TRBD1 (5 bases). The germline gives CDR1 LGHNA, CDR2 YNFKEQ. This CDR3 spans 13 amino acids. Deletions cut 4 bases from V and 4 bases from J, with 7 bases between. This chain's CDR3 is CASSRGGTGELFF. CDR3 in DNA: TGTGCCAGCAGCCGGGGCGGCACCGGGGAGCTGTTTTTT.

This chain links TRBV19 with TRBJ2-2, with a possible D match to TRBD2 (6 bases). V was pared by 1 base and J by 9 bases, with 12 bases between. Per the germline V gene, CDR1 is LNHDA and CDR2 is SQIVND (reference sequence). This CDR3 comprises 14 residues. CDR3 nucleotide sequence: TGTGCCAGTAGTATAGTCGGGGGTAACCGGGAGCTGTTTTTT. It codes for CASSIVGGNRELFF. Complete variable domain (other parts from reference TRBV19 and TRBJ2-2): DGGITQSPKYLFRKEGQNVTLSCEQNLNHDAMYWYRQDPGQGLRLIYYSQIVNDFQKGDIAEGYSVSREKKESFPLTVTSAQKNPTAFYLCASSIVGGNRELFFGEGSRLTVL.

This chain joins TRBV7-9 and TRBJ2-2; D perhaps matches TRBD1 (6 bases). The germline V gene has CDR1 SEHNR and CDR2 FQNEAQ (reference sequence). V was clipped by 2 bases and J by 4 bases, with 11 bases between them. The CDR3 has 15 amino acids. CDR3 amino acids: CASSLWGPATGELFF. The CDR3 DNA is TGTGCCAGCAGCTTATGGGGGCCTGCCACCGGGGAGCTGTTTTTT.

A word on this clone: Other nucleotide sequences from this sample produce the same CDR3. The chain combines TRBV5-1 with TRBJ1-1; weak D call: TRBD1 (5 bases). V lost 4 bases and J lost 1, with 8 bases in between. There are 13 residues in the CDR3. Germline values: CDR1 SGHRS, CDR2 YFSETQ. CDR3 DNA sequence: TGCGCCAGCAGCCTCGGGGGGAACACTGAAGCTTTCTTT. Protein: CASSLGGNTEAFF.

The sample holds a few counts of this clone. The V gene is TRBV28, the J gene TRBJ1-1, with 8 bases that match TRBD1. Germline CDR1 is MDHEN and CDR2 is SYDVKM. The J segment lost 0 bases and the V segment lost 8 bases, leaving 5 bases of the junction unmatched. CDR3 length equals 14 residues. The CDR3 nucleotides are TGTGCCAGCTGGCCAGGGGGCCTGAACACTGAAGCTTTCTTT. Its translation is CASWPGGLNTEAFF.

This rearrangement joins TRBV30 to TRBJ1-2, with a weak D call TRBD1 (5 bases). The CDR3 spans 18 residues. V was shortened by 0 bases and J by 1 base, with 21 bases between the two germline ends. CDR1 is GTSNPN, CDR2 SVGIG, per germline (reference sequence). For the CDR3, the DNA is TGTGCCTGGAGTGTAAGGCCGATGGCAGGGTGGTTTAACTATGGCTACACCTTC. It encodes CAWSVRPMAGWFNYGYTF.

V is TRBV30 and J is TRBJ2-7; D not certain. V shed 3 bases and J shed 3 bases, with 21 bases lying between them. This CDR3 has 16 residues. From germline, CDR1 is GTSNPN and CDR2 SVGIG (reference sequence). CDR3 bases: TGTGCCTGGAGCGTTACGCCCCCTATTTCCCTCTACGAGCAGTACTTC. Its translation: CAWSVTPPISLYEQYF.

The chain employs TRBV14 and TRBJ2-1; 11 nucleotides line up with TRBD2. J was trimmed by 4 bases and V by 5 bases; bases with no gene match: 7. Germline CDR1 is SGHDN and CDR2 is FVKESK. The CDR3 totals 16 residues. CDR3: CASSSLAGASYNEQFF. In DNA, the CDR3 is TGTGCCAGCAGCTCACTAGCGGGAGCTAGTTACAATGAGCAGTTCTTC.